This TCR beta chain stems from a study of neurological immune-mediated disorders. TCRdb ran MiXCR on the 5' RACE reads and lists one entry per CDR3 protein. The sample has tens of thousands of distinct CDR3 sequences, around 3.9% seen once; the top ten hold 1.6%. This clonotype was seen only a few times. CDR3 length: 12 amino acids. V was clipped by 0 bases and J by 2 bases, with 1 base between them. Germline loops: CDR1 SGHDN, CDR2 FVKESK. The sample consisted of PBMCs. V gene TRBV14 combines with J gene TRBJ1-2; D ambiguous. The clonotype originates from a man aged 25-45 years with multiple sclerosis. The CDR3: CASSQDNYGYTF. The CDR3 DNA follows: TGTGCCAGCAGCCAAGACAACTATGGCTACACCTTC.